This T cell receptor beta chain was identified during a study of blood T cell repertoires in COVID-19. Overall study context: The study drew acute and convalescent COVID-19 samples from the United States, Italy and Spain. PBMCs, B-cell-depleted T cells, or T cells were the source of the cDNA or gDNA that made up the material.

Seattle-derived patients entered the study during active infection and were followed longitudinally. Produced via immunoSEQ multiplex PCR; TCRdb's table is partial and in-frame only. The table records a few hundred thousand clones, approximately 86% of them present only once. This receptor was identified in a woman aged 55-69 years with COVID-19, enrolled during active disease. Sequencing used peripheral blood.

CDR3: CASSVLQGAMSTEAFF. Written as DNA, the CDR3 is TGCGCCAGCAGCGTACTTCAGGGGGCGATGAGCACTGAAGCTTTCTTT. V usage is TRBV5-1 and J usage is TRBJ1-1; 8 nucleotides line up with TRBD1. CDR3 size: 16 residues. The J segment lost 4 bases and the V segment lost 4 bases, leaving 12 bases of the junction unmatched. Germline V CDR1 and CDR2: SGHRS, YFSETQ. The full variable domain, with the rest looked up from reference TRBV5-1 and TRBJ1-1, is KAGVTQTPRYLIKTRGQQVTLSCSPISGHRSVSWYQQTPGQGLQFLFEYFSETQRNKGNFPGRFSGRQFSNSRSEMNVSTLELGDSALYLCASSVLQGAMSTEAFFGQGTRLTVV.